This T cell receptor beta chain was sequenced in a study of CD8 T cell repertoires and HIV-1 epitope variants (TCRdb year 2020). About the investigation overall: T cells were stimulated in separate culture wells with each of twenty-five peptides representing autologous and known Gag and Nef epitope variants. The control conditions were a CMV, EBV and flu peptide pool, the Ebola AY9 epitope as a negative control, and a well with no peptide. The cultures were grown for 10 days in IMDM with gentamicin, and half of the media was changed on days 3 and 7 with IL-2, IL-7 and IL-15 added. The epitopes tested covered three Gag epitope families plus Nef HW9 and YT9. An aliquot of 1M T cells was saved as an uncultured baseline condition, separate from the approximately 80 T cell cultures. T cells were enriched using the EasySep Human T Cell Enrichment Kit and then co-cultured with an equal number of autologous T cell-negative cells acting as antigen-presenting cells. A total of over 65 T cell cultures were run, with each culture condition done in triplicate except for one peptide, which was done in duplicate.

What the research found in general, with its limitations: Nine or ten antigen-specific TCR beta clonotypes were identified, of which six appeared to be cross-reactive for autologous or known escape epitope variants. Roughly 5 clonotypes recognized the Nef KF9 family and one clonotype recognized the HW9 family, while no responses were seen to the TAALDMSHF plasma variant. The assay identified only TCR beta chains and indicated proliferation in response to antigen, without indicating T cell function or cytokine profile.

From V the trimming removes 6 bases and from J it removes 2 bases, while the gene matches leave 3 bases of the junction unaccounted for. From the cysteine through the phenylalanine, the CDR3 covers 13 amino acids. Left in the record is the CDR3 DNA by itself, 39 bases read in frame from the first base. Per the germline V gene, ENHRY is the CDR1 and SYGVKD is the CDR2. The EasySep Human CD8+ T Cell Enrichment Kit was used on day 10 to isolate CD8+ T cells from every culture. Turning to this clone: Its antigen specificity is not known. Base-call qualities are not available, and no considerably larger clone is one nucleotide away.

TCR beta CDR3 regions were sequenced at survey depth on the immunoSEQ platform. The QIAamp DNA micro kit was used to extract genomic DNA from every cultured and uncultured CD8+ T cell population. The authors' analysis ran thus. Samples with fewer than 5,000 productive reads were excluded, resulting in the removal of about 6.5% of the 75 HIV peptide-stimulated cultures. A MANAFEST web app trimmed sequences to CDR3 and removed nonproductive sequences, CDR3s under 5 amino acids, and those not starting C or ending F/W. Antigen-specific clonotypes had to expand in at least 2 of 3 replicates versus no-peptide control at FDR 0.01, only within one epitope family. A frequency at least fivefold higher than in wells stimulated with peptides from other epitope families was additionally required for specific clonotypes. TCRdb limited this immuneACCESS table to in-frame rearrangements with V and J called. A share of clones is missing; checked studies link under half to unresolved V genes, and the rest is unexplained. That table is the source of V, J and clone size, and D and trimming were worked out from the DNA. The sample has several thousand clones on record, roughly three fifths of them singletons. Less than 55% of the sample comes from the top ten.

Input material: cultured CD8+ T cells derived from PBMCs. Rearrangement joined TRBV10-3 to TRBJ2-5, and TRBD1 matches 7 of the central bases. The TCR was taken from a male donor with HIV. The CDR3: CAIRAGGQETQYF. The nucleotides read TGTGCCATCAGAGCAGGGGGTCAAGAGACCCAGTACTTC.